This TCR beta chain was recorded in a study of memory CD4+ T cells and cytomegalovirus serostatus. General study results and limits: Suggested: most of the CMV-linked TCR signature lies in CD4+ memory cells. Median bootstrapped AUC for CMV status was roughly 0.95 originally, less than 0.92 US-trained.

Single viable CD3+CD4+CD8-CD45RO+ cells were sorted as the memory CD4+ T cells. CD4+ T cells were isolated by positive magnetic selection. Of note for this clone: The antigen is not known. Mismatch with germline at one junction end may stem from a read error.

Here immunoSEQ multiplex PCR was the method, and the copy in TCRdb shows in-frame clones only, minus some. The table records around 99,000 clones, around 80% of them present only once. The CDR3 extends over 15 amino acids. Germline lookup yields CDR1 MDHEN and CDR2 SYDVKM. This rearrangement joins TRBV28 to TRBJ2-7, with TRBD2 matching 7 bases. Sequenced input: memory CD4+ T cells from blood. This TCR derives from an adult in good health and CMV-seropositive. The CDR3 loop is CASSPWGDGGYVQYF. CDR3 sequence (DNA): TGTGCCAGCAGTCCTTGGGGGGACGGGGGGTACGTGCAGTACTTC.